The clone carrying this T cell receptor beta chain was detected ten times or more. The antigen remains unidentified. The data were taken from a study of neurological immune-mediated disorders. Study in general: Secondary progressive disease was present in 3, and relapsing-remitting disease in around 31, of the approximately 35 multiple sclerosis patients. Study results and caveats: Patients with HTLV-1-associated myelopathy showed the most TCR clonal expansion. Those with multiple sclerosis showed the least, falling below healthy controls.

Trimming removed 6 bases at V and 4 bases at J, with 10 bases between. The CDR3 sequence is 12 residues long. Germline V gene lookup returns CDR1 MNHNS and CDR2 SASEGT. Each CDR3 protein gets one entry after TCRdb re-called the 5' RACE reads with MiXCR. Of 66,000 or so distinct CDR3 sequences listed, roughly 4.3% are singletons. This clonotype originated in a man aged 30 to 45 with multiple sclerosis. The sample comprised PBMCs. This rearrangement joins TRBV6-1 to TRBJ2-7; D unresolved. The CDR3 DNA reads TGTGCCAGCAGCCTACACAGTTACGAGCAGTACGTC. Protein: CASSLHSYEQYV.